The 18 T cell receptor beta chains in this list originate from one sample, sequenced in a study of T cell changes during pregnancy in multiple sclerosis (dated by TCRdb to 2018 to 2020). Libraries were made using the immunoSEQ multiplex PCR assay. This is the immuneACCESS table as TCRdb keeps it, with only in-frame sequences that have V and J called. A part of the clones is gone; compared with another copy, unresolved V genes explain less than half, and the rest is unexplained. The sample table contains tens of thousands of clones; only one count was recorded for roughly nine tenths of them. The ten most abundant clones make up more than 1.1% of the sample. This specimen was peripheral blood, taken after pregnancy. The receptors stem from a female donor with multiple sclerosis, enrolled in a pregnancy study.

This clone was seen a single time. V is TRBV19 and J is TRBJ2-1, with 9 bases identical to TRBD2. CDR1 LNHDA and CDR2 SQIVND come from the germline V gene (reference sequence). This CDR3 has 18 amino acids. With V trimmed by 5 bases and J by 0 bases, 11 bases remained unmatched. In nucleotides, the CDR3 is TGTGCCAGTAGTGCCGACCTTAGCGGGAGCGTCTCCTACAATGAGCAGTTCTTC. Translation gives CASSADLSGSVSYNEQFF.

This clone was found a few times. The chain employs TRBV19 and TRBJ1-2, with D perhaps matching TRBD1 (5 bases). The CDR3 sequence is 15 residues long. The germline CDR1 and CDR2 sequences are LNHDA and SQIVND (reference sequence). The V end lost 6 bases, the J end lost 0 bases, and 14 bases lay between the germline ends. The CDR3 coding sequence is TGTGCCAGTAGGGGAAGACAGATAGCTAACTATGGCTACACCTTC. It codes for CASRGRQIANYGYTF.

The chain has TRBV30 and TRBJ1-6; weak D call: TRBD1 (5 bases). The germline CDR1 and CDR2 sequences are GTSNPN and SVGIG (reference sequence). V was pared by 5 bases and J by 9 bases, with 14 bases between. This CDR3 has 13 residues. The CDR3 sequence is CAWQKDQGSPLHF. CDR3 nucleotide sequence: TGTGCCTGGCAAAAGGACCAGGGTTCACCCCTCCACTTT.

This clone was seen many times. The chain uses TRBV30 and TRBJ1-5; D ambiguous. This CDR3 spans 12 amino acids. The V and J ends lost 2 bases and 0 bases respectively, with 2 bases between them. Germline V CDR1 and CDR2: GTSNPN, SVGIG (reference sequence). The CDR3 bases are TGTGCCTGGAGTTATAGCAATCAGCCCCAGCATTTT. As protein: CAWSYSNQPQHF.

This clone was detected a few times. The chain combines TRBV6-1 with TRBJ2-1, with TRBD2 identical over 8 bases. Unmatched junction bases numbered 8, after V lost 4 bases and J lost 0 bases. In germline, CDR1 is MNHNS, CDR2 SASEGT. The length of the CDR3 is 17 residues. The CDR3 reads CASSAYRGLVSYNEQFF. The CDR3, as DNA: TGTGCCAGCAGTGCGTATAGGGGACTAGTCTCCTACAATGAGCAGTTCTTC.

The chain recombines TRBV9 with TRBJ2-5, with D maybe TRBD1 (5 bases). CDR1 is SGDLS, CDR2 YYNGEE, per germline. V lost 4 bases and J 2 bases, leaving 9 bases between the germline ends. This CDR3 comprises 13 residues. This chain's CDR3 is CASSTGAQETQYF. CDR3 in DNA: TGTGCCAGCAGCACAGGAGCACAAGAGACCCAGTACTTC.

This clone has only one observation. The J gene is TRBJ2-2, the V gene TRBV4-3, with 14 bases matching TRBD2. Germline-derived CDR1 and CDR2 are LGHNA and YSLEER. The CDR3 runs to 16 residues. The trim removed 0 bases at V and 7 bases at J, leaving 1 base unmatched. CDR3: CASSQEGLAGVGELFF. CDR3 bases: TGCGCCAGCAGCCAAGAGGGACTAGCGGGAGTCGGGGAGCTGTTTTTT.

V is TRBV5-1 and J is TRBJ2-1, with TRBD1 matching 7 bases. Germline CDR1 is SGHRS and CDR2 is YFSETQ. The CDR3 extends over 15 amino acids. V lost 0 bases to trimming and J lost 4 bases; unmatched junction nucleotides: 4. The CDR3, as DNA: TGCGCCAGCAGCTTGGAGGGACAGCAATACAATGAGCAGTTCTTC. It specifies CASSLEGQQYNEQFF.

CDR3 sequence (DNA): TGTGCCTGGAGCCCGGACGGACTAGCGGGACAGTATTTT. Translation: CAWSPDGLAGQYF. The rearrangement links TRBV30 to TRBJ2-3; the match to TRBD2 covers 12 bases. J lost 12 bases, V lost 3 bases, and 7 bases had no gene match. CDR3 length: 13 amino acids. Germline lookup yields CDR1 GTSNPN and CDR2 SVGIG (reference sequence).

The chain combines TRBV6-6 with TRBJ1-1; the D is unclear. CDR1 is MNHNY and CDR2 is SVGAGI in the germline V gene (reference sequence). V dropped 2 bases and J dropped 4 bases, with 14 bases sitting between them. The CDR3 has 15 amino acids. The chain's CDR3 is CASSYREVASTEAFF. In DNA form, the CDR3 reads TGTGCCAGCAGTTACAGGGAGGTGGCCAGCACTGAAGCTTTCTTT.

V and J are TRBV5-6 and TRBJ2-1, with D perhaps matching TRBD1 (6 bases). Trimming removed 3 bases at V and 3 bases at J, with 16 bases between. CDR1 and CDR2 from the germline V gene are SGHDT and YYEEEE. The CDR3 is 16 residues long. The CDR3 loop is CASSWVGQKHYNEQFF. The CDR3 nucleotides are TGTGCCAGCAGCTGGGTCGGACAGAAACACTACAATGAGCAGTTCTTC.

The chain recombines TRBV29-1 with TRBJ2-2; D might be TRBD1 (5 bases). V was pared by 4 bases and J by 5 bases, with 17 bases between. The CDR3 has 15 residues. CDR1 and CDR2 from the germline V gene are SQVTM and ANQGSEA. The CDR3 DNA sequence: TGCAGCGTTGTGGACACCACCAAAGGAACCGGGGAGCTGTTTTTT. Translation gives CSVVDTTKGTGELFF.

The rearrangement uses TRBV28 and TRBJ1-2; possible D gene TRBD1, 5 bases. CDR1 and CDR2 (germline): MDHEN, SYDVKM. This CDR3 is built from 14 residues. Trimming cost V 8 bases and J 1 base, with 14 bases left between them. In nucleotides, the CDR3 is TGTGCCAGCGGGGGGTGGAGCCTTAACTATGGCTACACCTTC. It is translated as CASGGWSLNYGYTF.

J is TRBJ1-2 and V is TRBV27; weak D call: TRBD1 (5 bases). CDR3 length: 16 amino acids. CDR1 is MNHEY and CDR2 is SMNVEV in the germline V gene (reference sequence). Trimming stripped 4 bases from V and 4 bases from J, with 19 bases between. The CDR3 DNA is TGTGCCAGCAGTTCGTTTCTAGGGGCGCCCTTCTATGGCTACACCTTC. Residues: CASSSFLGAPFYGYTF.

V gene TRBV5-1 combines with J gene TRBJ1-3, with unresolved D. From germline, CDR1 is SGHRS and CDR2 YFSETQ. The CDR3 has 14 amino acids. V dropped 1 base and J dropped 0 bases, with 5 bases sitting between them. CDR3 nucleotides: TGCGCCAGCAGCTTGAGCGTCTCTGGAAACACCATATATTTT. This sequence encodes CASSLSVSGNTIYF.

The chain combines TRBV27 with TRBJ2-1; D possibly corresponds to TRBD1 (6 bases). V lost 4 bases, J lost 3 bases, and 13 bases lay in between. The germline V gene encodes CDR1 MNHEY and CDR2 SMNVEV (reference sequence). The CDR3 sequence is 15 residues long. The CDR3 region has the DNA TGTGCCAGCAGTTGGGGGCAGATTAGCTACAATGAGCAGTTCTTC. Its translation is CASSWGQISYNEQFF.

The chain is built from TRBV19 and TRBJ2-1, with a weak D call TRBD2 (5 bases). Trimming removed 7 bases at V and 0 bases at J, with 10 bases between. CDR1 is LNHDA and CDR2 is SQIVND in the germline V gene (reference sequence). This CDR3 comprises 14 residues. The CDR3 here is CASTSGSSYNEQFF. CDR3 coding DNA: TGTGCCAGTACAAGCGGTAGCTCCTACAATGAGCAGTTCTTC. Combining the CDR3 with reference TRBV19 and TRBJ2-1 gives the whole variable domain DGGITQSPKYLFRKEGQNVTLSCEQNLNHDAMYWYRQDPGQGLRLIYYSQIVNDFQKGDIAEGYSVSREKKESFPLTVTSAQKNPTAFYLCASTSGSSYNEQFFGPGTRLTVL.

The rearrangement uses TRBV6-8 and TRBJ2-1, with TRBD2 matching 7 bases. This CDR3 spans 15 amino acids. The germline V gene has CDR1 MNHGY and CDR2 SAAAGT. J lost 1 base, V lost 9 bases, and 9 bases had no gene match. As DNA, the CDR3 is TGTGCCAGAAACTTTCCGGGAGGTTCCTACAATGAGCAGTTCTTC. Amino acids: CARNFPGGSYNEQFF.